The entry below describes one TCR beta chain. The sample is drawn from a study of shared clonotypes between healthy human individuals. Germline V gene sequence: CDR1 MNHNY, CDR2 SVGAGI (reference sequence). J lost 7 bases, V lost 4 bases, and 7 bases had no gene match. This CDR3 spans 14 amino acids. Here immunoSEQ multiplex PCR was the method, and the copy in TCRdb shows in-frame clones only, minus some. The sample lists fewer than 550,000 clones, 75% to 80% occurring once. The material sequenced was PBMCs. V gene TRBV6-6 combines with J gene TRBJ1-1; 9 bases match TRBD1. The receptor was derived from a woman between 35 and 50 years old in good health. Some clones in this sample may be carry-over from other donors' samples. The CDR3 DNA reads TGTGCCAGCAGTTTAGGGGACAGGGTCGTTGAAGCTTTCTTT. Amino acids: CASSLGDRVVEAFF.